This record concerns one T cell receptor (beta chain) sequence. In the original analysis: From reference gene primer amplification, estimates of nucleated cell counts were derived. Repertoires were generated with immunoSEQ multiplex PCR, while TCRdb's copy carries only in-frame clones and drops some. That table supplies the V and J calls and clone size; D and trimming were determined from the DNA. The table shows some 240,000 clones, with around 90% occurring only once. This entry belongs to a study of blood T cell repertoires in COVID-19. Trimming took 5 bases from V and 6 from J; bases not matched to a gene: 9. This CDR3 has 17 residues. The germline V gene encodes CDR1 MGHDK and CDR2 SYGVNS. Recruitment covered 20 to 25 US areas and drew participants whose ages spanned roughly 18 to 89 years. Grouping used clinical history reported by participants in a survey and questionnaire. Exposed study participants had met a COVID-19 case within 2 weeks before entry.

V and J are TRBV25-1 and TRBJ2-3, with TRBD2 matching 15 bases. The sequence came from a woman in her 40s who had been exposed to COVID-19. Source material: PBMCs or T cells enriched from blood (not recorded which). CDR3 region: CASSPAPGTSGGDTQYF. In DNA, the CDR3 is TGTGCCAGCAGTCCAGCCCCCGGGACTAGCGGGGGGGATACGCAGTATTTT.